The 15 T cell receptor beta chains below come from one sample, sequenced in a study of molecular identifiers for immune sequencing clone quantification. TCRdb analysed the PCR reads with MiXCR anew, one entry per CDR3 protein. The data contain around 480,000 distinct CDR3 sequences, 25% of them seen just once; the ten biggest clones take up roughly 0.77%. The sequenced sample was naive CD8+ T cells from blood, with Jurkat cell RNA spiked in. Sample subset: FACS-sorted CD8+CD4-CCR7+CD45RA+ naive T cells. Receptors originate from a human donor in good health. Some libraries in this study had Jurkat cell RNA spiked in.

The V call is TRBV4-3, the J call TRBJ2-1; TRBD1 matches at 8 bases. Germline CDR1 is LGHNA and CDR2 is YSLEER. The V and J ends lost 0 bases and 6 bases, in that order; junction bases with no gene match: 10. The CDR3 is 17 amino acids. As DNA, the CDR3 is TGCGCCAGCAGCCAAGAAATCGGGCAGGGGGCGCGCAATGAGCAGTTCTTC. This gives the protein CASSQEIGQGARNEQFF.

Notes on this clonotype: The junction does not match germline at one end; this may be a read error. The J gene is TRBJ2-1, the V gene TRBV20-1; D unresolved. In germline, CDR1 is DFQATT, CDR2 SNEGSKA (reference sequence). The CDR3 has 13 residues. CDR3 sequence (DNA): TGCAGTGCTAGAGGAACAACTTACAGTGAGCAGTTCTTC. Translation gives CSARGTTYSEQFF.

CDR3 region: CASTQRIGEYNQPQHF. The CDR3 DNA follows: TGCGCCAGCACCCAGAGGATCGGAGAATACAATCAGCCCCAGCATTTT. The V call is TRBV4-1, the J call TRBJ1-5; D uncertain. CDR3 length equals 16 residues. V was shortened by 7 bases and J by 3 bases, with 19 bases between the two germline ends. Germline-derived CDR1 and CDR2 are MGHRA and YSYEKL.

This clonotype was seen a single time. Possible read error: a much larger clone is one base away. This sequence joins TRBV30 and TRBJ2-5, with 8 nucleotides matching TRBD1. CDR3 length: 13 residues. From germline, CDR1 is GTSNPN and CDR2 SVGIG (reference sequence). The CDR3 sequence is CAWTRRGLEIQYF. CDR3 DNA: TGTGCCTGGACACGCAGGGGGCTAGAGATCCAGTACTTC.

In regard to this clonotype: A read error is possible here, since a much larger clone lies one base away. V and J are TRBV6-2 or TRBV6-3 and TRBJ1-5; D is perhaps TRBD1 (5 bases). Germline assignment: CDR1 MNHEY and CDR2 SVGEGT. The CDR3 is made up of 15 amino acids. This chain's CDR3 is CASSYLGAGYLPQQF. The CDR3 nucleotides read TGTGCCAGCAGTTACTTGGGCGCAGGGTATTTGCCCCAGCAATTT.

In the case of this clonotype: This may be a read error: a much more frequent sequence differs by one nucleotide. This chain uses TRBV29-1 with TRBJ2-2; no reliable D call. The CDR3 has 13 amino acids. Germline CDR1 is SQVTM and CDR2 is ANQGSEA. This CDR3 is CGVASASTGELFF. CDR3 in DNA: TGCGGCGTCGCAAGCGCGAGCACCGGGGAGCTGTTTTTT.

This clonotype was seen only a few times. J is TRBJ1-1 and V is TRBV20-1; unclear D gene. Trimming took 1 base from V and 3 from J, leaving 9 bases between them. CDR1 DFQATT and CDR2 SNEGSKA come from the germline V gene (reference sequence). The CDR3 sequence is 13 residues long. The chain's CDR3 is CSARGGDYTEAFF. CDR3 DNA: TGCAGTGCTAGAGGCGGAGACTACACTGAAGCTTTCTTT.

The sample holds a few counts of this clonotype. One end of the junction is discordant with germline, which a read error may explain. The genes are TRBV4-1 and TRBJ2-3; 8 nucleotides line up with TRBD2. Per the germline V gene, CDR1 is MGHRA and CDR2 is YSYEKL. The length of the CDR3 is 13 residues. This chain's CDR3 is CAGSQGGGYTQYF. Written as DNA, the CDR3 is TGCGCCGGCAGCCAGGGCGGGGGGTATACGCAGTATTTT.

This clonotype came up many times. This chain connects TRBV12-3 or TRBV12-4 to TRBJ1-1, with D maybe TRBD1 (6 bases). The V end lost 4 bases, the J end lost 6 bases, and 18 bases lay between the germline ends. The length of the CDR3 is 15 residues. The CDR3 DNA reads TGTGCCAGCAGTTCCCCTACAGGGCTCGAAGCTGAAGCTTTCTTT. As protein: CASSSPTGLEAEAFF.

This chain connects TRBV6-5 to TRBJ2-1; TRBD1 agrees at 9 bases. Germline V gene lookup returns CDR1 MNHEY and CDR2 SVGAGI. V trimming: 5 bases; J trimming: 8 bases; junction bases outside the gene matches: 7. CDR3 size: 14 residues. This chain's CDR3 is CASSRTGVWDEQFF. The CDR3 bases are TGTGCCAGCAGTCGGACAGGGGTATGGGATGAGCAGTTCTTC.

The CDR3 nucleotides are TGTGCCAGCAGTAACATACAGGGGAACACCGGGGAGCTGTTTTTT. Translation gives CASSNIQGNTGELFF. This chain connects TRBV12-3 or TRBV12-4 to TRBJ2-2; TRBD1 might be the D (6 bases). The CDR3 runs 15 residues. The V end lost 5 bases, the J end lost 1 base, and 11 bases lay between the germline ends.

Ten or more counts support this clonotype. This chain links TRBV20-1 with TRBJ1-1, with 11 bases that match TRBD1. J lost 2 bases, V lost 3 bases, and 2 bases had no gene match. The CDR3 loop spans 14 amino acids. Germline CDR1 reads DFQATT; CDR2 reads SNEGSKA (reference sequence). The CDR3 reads CSARGQGGNTEAFF. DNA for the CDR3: TGCAGTGCTAGGGGACAGGGGGGTAACACTGAAGCTTTCTTT.

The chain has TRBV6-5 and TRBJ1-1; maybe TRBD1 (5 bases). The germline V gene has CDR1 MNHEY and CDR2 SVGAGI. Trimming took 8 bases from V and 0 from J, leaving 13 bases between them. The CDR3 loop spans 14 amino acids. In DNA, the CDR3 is TGTGCCAGCGAACGCCAGGGAGTGAACACTGAAGCTTTCTTT. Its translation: CASERQGVNTEAFF.

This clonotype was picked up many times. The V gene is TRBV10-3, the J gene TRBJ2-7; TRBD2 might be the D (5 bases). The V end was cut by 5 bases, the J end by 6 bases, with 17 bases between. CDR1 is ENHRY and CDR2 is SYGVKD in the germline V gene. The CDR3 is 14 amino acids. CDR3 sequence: CAISYAQTEGEQYF. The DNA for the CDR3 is TGTGCCATCAGTTATGCCCAGACCGAGGGCGAGCAGTACTTC.

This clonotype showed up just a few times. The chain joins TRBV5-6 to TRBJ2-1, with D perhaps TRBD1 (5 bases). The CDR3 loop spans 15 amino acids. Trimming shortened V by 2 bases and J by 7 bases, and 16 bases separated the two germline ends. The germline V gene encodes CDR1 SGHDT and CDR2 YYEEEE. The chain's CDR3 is CASSLGWGVGNEQFF. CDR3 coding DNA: TGTGCCAGCAGCTTAGGATGGGGCGTCGGGAATGAGCAGTTCTTC.